Detailed here is one TCR beta chain. This specimen belongs to a study of T cell changes during pregnancy in multiple sclerosis. The V end lost 4 bases, the J end lost 4 bases, and 17 bases lay between the germline ends. This CDR3 spans 16 amino acids. Germline CDR1 and CDR2: SGHRS and YFSETQ. Assay used: immunoSEQ multiplex PCR; TCRdb lists only in-frame clones, some missing. The sample records some 41,000 clones, approximately 91% being singletons. This clonotype was obtained from a female donor with multiple sclerosis, enrolled in a pregnancy study. The sample consisted of PBMCs (not recorded whether the cells were cultured). The V gene is TRBV5-1, the J gene TRBJ1-4; perhaps TRBD1 as D (6 bases). In nucleotides, the CDR3 is TGCGCCAGCAGCGGGAACCCCGGGACACATAATGAAAAACTGTTTTTT. Protein sequence: CASSGNPGTHNEKLFF.